This TCR beta chain was retrieved from a study of T cells after yellow fever vaccination. Findings and limits, study-wide: The appearance of a small share of clonotypes in both CD4 and CD8 compartments was observed.

From the 5' RACE reads, TCRdb called clonotypes with MiXCR, one entry per CDR3 protein. The repertoire holds about 300,000 distinct CDR3 sequences, less than 9.5% seen once, with around 3.3% in the top ten. The CDR3 is made up of 12 amino acids. V lost 4 bases and J lost 8, with 14 bases in between. The germline gives CDR1 DFQATT, CDR2 SNEGSKA (reference sequence). Details on this clonotype: What it recognizes is unknown.

The chain is built from TRBV20-1 and TRBJ1-2, with unresolved D. The input for sequencing was CD4+ T cells sorted from PBMCs, taken 5 days after the yellow fever booster vaccination. The TCR originated in a man younger than 35 who received the YFV17D yellow fever vaccine. DNA for the CDR3: TGCAGTGCTACCCTAGGACTGGCGGGCTACACCTTC. Translated, it gives CSATLGLAGYTF.